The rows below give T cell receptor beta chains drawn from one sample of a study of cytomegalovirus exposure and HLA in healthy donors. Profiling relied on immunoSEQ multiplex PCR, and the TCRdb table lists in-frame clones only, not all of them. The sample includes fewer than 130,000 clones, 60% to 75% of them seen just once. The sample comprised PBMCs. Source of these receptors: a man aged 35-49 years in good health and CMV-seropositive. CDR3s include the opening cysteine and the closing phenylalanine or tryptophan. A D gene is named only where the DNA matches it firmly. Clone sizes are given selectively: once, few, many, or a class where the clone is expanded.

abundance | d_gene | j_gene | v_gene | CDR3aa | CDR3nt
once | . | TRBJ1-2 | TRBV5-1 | CASSPITGTAVYGYTF | TGCGCCAGCAGCCCTATAACAGGGACCGCCGTCTATGGCTACACCTTC
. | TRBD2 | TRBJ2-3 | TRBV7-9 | CASSFLRLAGASF | TGTGCCAGCAGCTTTCTTCGACTAGCGGGAGCCAGTTTT
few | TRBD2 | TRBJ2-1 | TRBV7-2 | CASSVTSGRNNEQFF | TGTGCCAGCAGCGTCACTAGCGGGAGGAACAATGAGCAGTTCTTC
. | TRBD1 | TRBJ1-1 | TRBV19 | CACPGQGMGNTEAFF | TGTGCCTGCCCGGGACAGGGAATGGGAAACACTGAAGCTTTCTTT
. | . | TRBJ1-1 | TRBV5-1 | CASSELRGSNTEAFF | TGCGCCAGCAGCGAATTACGGGGTTCGAACACTGAAGCTTTCTTT
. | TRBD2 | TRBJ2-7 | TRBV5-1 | CASSPGGTSTYEQYF | TGCGCCAGCAGCCCCGGCGGGACTAGCACCTACGAGCAGTACTTC
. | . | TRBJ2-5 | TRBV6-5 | CASSLGRRETQYF | TGTGCCAGCAGTTTAGGGAGGCGGGAGACCCAGTACTTC
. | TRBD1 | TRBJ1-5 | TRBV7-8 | CATKPGGQGNNQPQHF | TGTGCCACCAAGCCCGGGGGACAGGGGAACAATCAGCCCCAGCATTTT
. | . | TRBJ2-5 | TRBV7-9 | CASSLVSGQETQYF | TGTGCCAGCAGCTTAGTTTCAGGGCAAGAGACCCAGTACTTC
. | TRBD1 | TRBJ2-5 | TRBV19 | CASSLGQGKETQYF | TGTGCCAGTAGCCTGGGACAGGGGAAAGAGACCCAGTACTTC
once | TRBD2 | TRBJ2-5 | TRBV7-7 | CASSLRTSGIFQETQYF | TGTGCTAGCAGCTTAAGGACTAGCGGTATATTCCAAGAGACCCAGTACTTC
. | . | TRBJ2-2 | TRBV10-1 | CASSESYSYTGELFF | TGCGCCAGCAGTGAGAGTTACTCGTACACCGGGGAGCTGTTTTTT
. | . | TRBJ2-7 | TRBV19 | CASSTTGGAYEQYF | TGTGCCAGTAGTACTACAGGGGGGGCCTACGAGCAGTACTTC
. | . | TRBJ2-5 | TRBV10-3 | CAISESQEQQETQYF | TGTGCCATCAGTGAGTCGCAGGAACAGCAAGAGACCCAGTACTTC
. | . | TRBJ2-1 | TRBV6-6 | CASRTGPYNEQFF | TGTGCCAGCAGGACAGGTCCCTACAATGAGCAGTTCTTC
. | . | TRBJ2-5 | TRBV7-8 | CASSLGAGTQETQYF | TGTGCCAGCAGCTTAGGTGCAGGCACACAAGAGACCCAGTACTTC
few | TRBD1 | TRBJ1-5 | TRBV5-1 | CASSWTGAQGEPQHF | TGCGCCAGCAGCTGGACAGGGGCCCAAGGGGAGCCCCAGCATTTT
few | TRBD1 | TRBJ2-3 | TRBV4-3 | CASSWTGGSDTQYF | TGCGCCAGCAGTTGGACAGGGGGCTCGGATACGCAGTATTTT